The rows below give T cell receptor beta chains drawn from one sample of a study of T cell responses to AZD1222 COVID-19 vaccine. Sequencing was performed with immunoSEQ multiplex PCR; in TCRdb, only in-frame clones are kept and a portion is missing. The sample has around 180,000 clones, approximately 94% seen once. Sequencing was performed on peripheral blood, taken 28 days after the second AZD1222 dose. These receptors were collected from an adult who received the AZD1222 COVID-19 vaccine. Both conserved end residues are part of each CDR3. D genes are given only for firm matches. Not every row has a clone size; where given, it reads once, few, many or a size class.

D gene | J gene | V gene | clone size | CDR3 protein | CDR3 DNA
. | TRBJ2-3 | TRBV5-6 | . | CASSLVWEVDTQYF | TGTGCCAGCAGCTTGGTGTGGGAAGTGGATACGCAGTATTTT
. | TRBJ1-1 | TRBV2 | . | CATTEAFF | TGTGCCACCACTGAAGCTTTCTTT
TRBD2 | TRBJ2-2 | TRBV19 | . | CASSPGLAGVETGELFF | TGTGCCAGTAGTCCGGGACTAGCGGGAGTAGAGACCGGGGAGCTGTTTTTT
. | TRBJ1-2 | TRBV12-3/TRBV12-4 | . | CASSLGPTAGYTF | TGTGCCAGCAGTTTAGGCCCCACAGCGGGCTACACCTTC
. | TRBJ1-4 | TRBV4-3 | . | CASSQNVLEKLFF | TGCGCCAGCAGCCAAAATGTTTTGGAAAAACTGTTTTTT
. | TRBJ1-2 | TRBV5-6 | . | CASSSRGGNYGYTF | TGTGCCAGCAGCTCCCGTGGAGGTAACTATGGCTACACCTTC
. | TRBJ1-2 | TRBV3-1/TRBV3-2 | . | CASSQVLAGQGYGYTF | TGTGCCAGCAGCCAAGTCCTCGCAGGGCAGGGCTATGGCTACACCTTC
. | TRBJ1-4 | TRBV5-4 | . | CASSTQGTNEKLFF | TGTGCCAGCAGCACACAGGGTACAAATGAAAAACTGTTTTTT
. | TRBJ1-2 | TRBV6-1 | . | CASSEFFLGTYGYTF | TGTGCCAGCAGTGAATTCTTTCTAGGGACCTATGGCTACACCTTC
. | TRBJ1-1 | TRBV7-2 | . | CASSEGQNTEAFF | TGTGCCAGCAGCGAGGGACAGAACACTGAAGCTTTCTTT
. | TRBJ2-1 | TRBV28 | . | CASSQSGTSYNEQFF | TGTGCCAGCAGTCAATCCGGGACTTCATACAATGAGCAGTTCTTC
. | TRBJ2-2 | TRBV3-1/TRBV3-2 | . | CASRFGGAGELFF | TGTGCCAGCAGATTCGGAGGCGCCGGGGAGCTGTTTTTT
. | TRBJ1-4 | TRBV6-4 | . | CASSEGVHEKLFF | TGTGCCAGCAGTGAGGGGGTCCATGAAAAACTGTTTTTT
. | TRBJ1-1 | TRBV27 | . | CASSLFWQAGLNTEAFF | TGTGCCAGCAGTTTATTTTGGCAGGCGGGGCTGAACACTGAAGCTTTCTTT
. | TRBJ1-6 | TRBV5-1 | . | CASSGSEGPSSYNSPLHF | TGCGCCAGCAGTGGTTCCGAGGGACCTAGCTCCTATAATTCACCCCTCCACTTT
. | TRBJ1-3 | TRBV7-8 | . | CASSFMIGDTIYF | TGTGCCAGCAGCTTTATGATCGGGGACACCATATATTTT
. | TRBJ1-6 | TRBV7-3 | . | CASSLVSGKSPLHF | TGTGCCAGCAGCTTAGTGTCCGGCAAGTCACCCCTCCACTTT
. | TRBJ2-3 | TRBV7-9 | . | CASSTSDTDTQYF | TGTGCCAGCAGCACGTCTGACACAGATACGCAGTATTTT
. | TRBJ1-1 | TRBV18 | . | CASSPELNTEAFF | TGTGCCAGCTCCCCGGAGCTGAACACTGAAGCTTTCTTT
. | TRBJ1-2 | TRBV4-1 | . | CASSQDRRPAYGYTF | TGCGCCAGCAGCCAAGATCGACGTCCCGCCTATGGCTACACCTTC
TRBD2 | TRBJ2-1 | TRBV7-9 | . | CASSSRLAGGPEIYNEQFF | TGTGCCAGCAGCTCCCGACTAGCGGGAGGGCCTGAGATATACAATGAGCAGTTCTTC
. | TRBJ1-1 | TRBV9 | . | CASSQGSGTEAFF | TGTGCCAGCAGCCAGGGGAGTGGGACTGAAGCTTTCTTT
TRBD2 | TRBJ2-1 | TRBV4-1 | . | CASRPGTSDLNEQFF | TGCGCCAGCAGGCCGGGGACTAGCGATTTGAATGAGCAGTTCTTC
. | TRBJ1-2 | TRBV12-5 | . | CASGSRPSSGYTF | TGTGCTAGTGGTTCCAGGCCTTCCTCTGGCTACACCTTC
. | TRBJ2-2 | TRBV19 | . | CASSMRGRTNTGELFF | TGTGCCAGTAGTATGAGGGGCAGGACGAACACCGGGGAGCTGTTTTTT
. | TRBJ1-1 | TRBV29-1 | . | CSGNRGTEAFF | TGCAGCGGGAATAGGGGTACTGAAGCTTTCTTT
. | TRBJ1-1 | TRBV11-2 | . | CASSQAGGFAEAFF | TGTGCCAGCAGCCAAGCCGGGGGATTCGCTGAAGCTTTCTTT
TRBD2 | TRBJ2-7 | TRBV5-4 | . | CASSLAGTSGGRGYEQYF | TGTGCCAGCAGCTTGGCCGGGACTAGCGGGGGTCGGGGCTACGAGCAGTACTTC
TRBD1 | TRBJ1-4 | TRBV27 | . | CASSRHLGQGNEKLFF | TGTGCCAGCAGCCGGCACTTGGGACAGGGGAATGAAAAACTGTTTTTT
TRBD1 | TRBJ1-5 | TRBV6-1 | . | CASSATLGGQGIRNQPQHF | TGTGCCAGCAGTGCGACCTTAGGGGGACAGGGGATCCGCAATCAGCCCCAGCATTTT
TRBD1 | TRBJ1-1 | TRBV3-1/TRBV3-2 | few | CASSLGQGRTEAFF | TGTGCCAGCAGCTTAGGACAGGGGAGAACTGAAGCTTTCTTT
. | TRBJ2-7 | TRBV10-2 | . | CASSAYNTGYYEQYF | TGCGCCAGCAGTGCTTATAACACAGGGTACTACGAGCAGTACTTC
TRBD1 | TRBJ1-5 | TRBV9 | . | CASSAQGAGQPQHF | TGTGCCAGCAGCGCCCAGGGGGCAGGGCAGCCCCAGCATTTT
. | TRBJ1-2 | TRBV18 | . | CASSPSDLYGYTF | TGTGCCAGCTCACCGTCAGACTTGTACGGCTACACCTTC
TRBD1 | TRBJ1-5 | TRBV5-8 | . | CASSSGRGPGQPQHF | TGTGCCAGCAGCTCGGGCAGGGGGCCAGGGCAGCCCCAGCATTTT
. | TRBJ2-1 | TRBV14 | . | CASSPPGSGPWFF | TGTGCCAGCAGCCCCCCCGGTAGCGGTCCATGGTTCTTC
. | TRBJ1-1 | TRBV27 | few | CASSQYRETEAFF | TGTGCCAGCAGTCAATACAGGGAAACTGAAGCTTTCTTT
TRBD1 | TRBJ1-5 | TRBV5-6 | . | CASSSPGGGQPQHF | TGTGCCAGCAGCTCCCCAGGGGGGGGTCAGCCCCAGCATTTT
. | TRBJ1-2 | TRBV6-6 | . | CASSSAGENYGYTF | TGTGCCAGCAGTAGCGCCGGGGAAAACTATGGCTACACCTTC
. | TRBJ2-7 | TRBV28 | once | CASTFTAPQDEQYF | TGTGCCAGCACCTTCACAGCCCCACAGGACGAGCAGTACTTC
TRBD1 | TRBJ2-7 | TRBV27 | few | CASSLSTGDGSYEQYF | TGTGCCAGCAGTTTATCGACAGGGGATGGATCCTACGAGCAGTACTTC
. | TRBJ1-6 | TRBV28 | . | CASSPASSSYNSPLHF | TGTGCCAGCAGTCCCGCCAGTAGCTCCTATAATTCACCCCTCCACTTT
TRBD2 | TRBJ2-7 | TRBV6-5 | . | CASRTSGTYEQYF | TGTGCCAGCAGAACTAGCGGAACCTACGAGCAGTACTTC
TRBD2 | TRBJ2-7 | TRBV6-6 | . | CASSWRGGSYEQYF | TGTGCCAGCAGTTGGCGGGGAGGGTCCTACGAGCAGTACTTC
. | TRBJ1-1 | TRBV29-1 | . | CSVCFGGNTEAFF | TGCAGCGTTTGCTTTGGGGGCAACACTGAAGCTTTCTTT
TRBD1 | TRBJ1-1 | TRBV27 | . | CASTRLSGTGAQKNTEAFF | TGTGCCAGCACGAGACTCTCCGGGACAGGGGCCCAAAAGAACACTGAAGCTTTCTTT
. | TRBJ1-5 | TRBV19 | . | CASSIERVSNQPQHF | TGTGCCAGTAGTATAGAGAGGGTAAGCAATCAGCCCCAGCATTTT
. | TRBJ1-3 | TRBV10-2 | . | CASGGGSGNTIYF | TGCGCCAGCGGGGGGGGTTCTGGAAACACCATATATTTT
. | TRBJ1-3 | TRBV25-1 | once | CASRPAGRSGNTIYF | TGTGCCAGCAGACCAGCCGGACGCTCTGGAAACACCATATATTTT
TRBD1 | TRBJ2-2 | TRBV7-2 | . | CASSSDRGTGELFF | TGCGCCAGCAGCTCAGACAGGGGCACCGGGGAGCTGTTTTTT
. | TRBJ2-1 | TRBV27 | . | CASKWQGAYNEQFF | TGTGCCAGCAAGTGGCAGGGTGCCTACAATGAGCAGTTCTTC